This T cell receptor (beta chain) was sequenced for a study of Ad26.COV2.S vaccination and SARS-CoV-2 variants. The J segment lost 5 bases and the V segment lost 9 bases, leaving 8 bases of the junction unmatched. CDR1 LNHDA and CDR2 SQIVND come from the germline V gene (reference sequence). CDR3 length: 14 amino acids. Treatment given: about 20 received Ad26.COV2.S at low or high dose, single or two shots; about 5 received placebo; per-sample allocation not given. Samples analyzed were those drawn on day 63 after the first vaccine or placebo injection. TCRdb's copy holds only in-frame clones and misses some; the assay was immunoSEQ multiplex PCR. The sample gives some 390,000 clones, around nine tenths of which show up once; roughly 3% is in the top ten.

V and J are TRBV19 and TRBJ1-5, with 9 positions matching TRBD1. Sample: peripheral blood, taken in a trial of Ad26.COV2.S vaccine versus placebo. This clonotype was obtained from a person aged 18-60 years who received the Ad26.COV2.S COVID-19 vaccine or a placebo. In DNA form, the CDR3 reads TGTGCCAGCAGGACAGGGGAGACCTATCAGCCCCAGCATTTT. Translated: CASRTGETYQPQHF.